This T cell receptor (beta chain) was recovered during a study of blood T cell repertoires in COVID-19. Looking at the study overall: Spain, Italy and the United States supplied samples that represented acute and convalescent COVID-19. PBMCs, B-cell-depleted T cells, or T cells provided the cDNA or gDNA that made up the material.

As originally analysed: From reference gene primer amplification, estimates of nucleated cell counts were derived. Some clones are missing from TCRdb's copy, which holds only in-frame ones; the method was immunoSEQ multiplex PCR. The DNA gave D and trimming, while V, J and clone size come from that table. The sample carries around 180,000 clones, around 87% recorded once. The CDR3 runs 15 residues. Germline assignment: CDR1 LNHDA and CDR2 SQIVND (reference sequence). Trimming stripped 8 bases from V and 6 bases from J, with 20 bases between. The chain couples TRBV19 to TRBJ1-5, with D perhaps matching TRBD1 (6 bases). This sequence was found in a man in his forties with active or convalescent COVID-19. The sample taken for sequencing was peripheral blood. The DNA of the CDR3 is TGTGCCAGTTCCGCCCGGGACAACACTCTTCAGCCCCAGCATTTT. This gives the protein CASSARDNTLQPQHF.